Only a few counts were recorded for the clone carrying this T cell receptor (beta chain). This entry comes from a study of PD-1 blockade in mismatch repair-deficient tumors. Repertoires were generated with immunoSEQ multiplex PCR, while TCRdb's copy carries only in-frame clones and drops some. The table includes about 14,000 clones, 70% to 85% detected once. This material consisted of PBMCs, taken about 15 weeks after starting pembrolizumab. The sequence was collected from an adult with mismatch repair-deficient cancer.

The CDR3 here is CASSLNGGSYEQYF. For the CDR3, the DNA is TGTGCCAGCAGCTTGAACGGCGGGAGTTACGAGCAGTACTTC. The chain couples TRBV5-4 to TRBJ2-7; 7 positions agree with TRBD2. Trimming removed 1 base from V and 4 bases from J; junction bases left unmatched: 5. This CDR3 region has 14 residues. Germline CDR1 SGHNT, CDR2 YYREEE (reference sequence).